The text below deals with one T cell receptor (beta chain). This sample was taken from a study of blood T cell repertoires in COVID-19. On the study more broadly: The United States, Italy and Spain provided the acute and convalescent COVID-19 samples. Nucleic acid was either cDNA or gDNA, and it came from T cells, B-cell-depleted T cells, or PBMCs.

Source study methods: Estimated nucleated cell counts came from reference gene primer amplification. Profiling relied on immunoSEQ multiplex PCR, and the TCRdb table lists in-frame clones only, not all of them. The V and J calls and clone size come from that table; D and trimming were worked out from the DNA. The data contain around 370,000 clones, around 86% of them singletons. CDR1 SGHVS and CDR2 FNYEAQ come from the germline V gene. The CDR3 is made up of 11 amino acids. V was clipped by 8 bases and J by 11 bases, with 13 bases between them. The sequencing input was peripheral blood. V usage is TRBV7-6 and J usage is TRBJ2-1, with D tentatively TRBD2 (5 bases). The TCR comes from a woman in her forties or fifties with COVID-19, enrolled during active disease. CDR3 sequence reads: CASVFRGQQFF. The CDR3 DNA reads TGTGCCAGCGTATTTCGGGGTCAGCAGTTCTTC. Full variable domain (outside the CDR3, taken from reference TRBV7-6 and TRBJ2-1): GAGVSQSPRYKVTKRGQDVALRCDPISGHVSLYWYRQALGQGPEFLTYFNYEAQQDKSGLPNDRFSAERPEGSISTLTIQRTEQRDSAMYRCASVFRGQQFFGPGTRLTVL.